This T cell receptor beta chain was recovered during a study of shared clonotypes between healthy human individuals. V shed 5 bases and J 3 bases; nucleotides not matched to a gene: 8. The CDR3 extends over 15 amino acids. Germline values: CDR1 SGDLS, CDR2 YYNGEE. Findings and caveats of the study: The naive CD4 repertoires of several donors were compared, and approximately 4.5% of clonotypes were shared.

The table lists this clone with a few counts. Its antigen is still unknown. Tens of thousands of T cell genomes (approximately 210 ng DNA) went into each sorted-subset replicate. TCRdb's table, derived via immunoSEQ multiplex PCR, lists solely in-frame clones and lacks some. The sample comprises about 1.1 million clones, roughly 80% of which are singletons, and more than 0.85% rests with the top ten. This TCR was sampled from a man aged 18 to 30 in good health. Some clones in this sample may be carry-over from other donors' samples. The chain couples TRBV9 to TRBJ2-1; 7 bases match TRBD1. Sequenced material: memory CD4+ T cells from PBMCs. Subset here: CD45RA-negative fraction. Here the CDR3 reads CASRGEDRLYNEQFF. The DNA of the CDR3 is TGTGCCAGCAGGGGAGAGGACAGGCTCTACAATGAGCAGTTCTTC.